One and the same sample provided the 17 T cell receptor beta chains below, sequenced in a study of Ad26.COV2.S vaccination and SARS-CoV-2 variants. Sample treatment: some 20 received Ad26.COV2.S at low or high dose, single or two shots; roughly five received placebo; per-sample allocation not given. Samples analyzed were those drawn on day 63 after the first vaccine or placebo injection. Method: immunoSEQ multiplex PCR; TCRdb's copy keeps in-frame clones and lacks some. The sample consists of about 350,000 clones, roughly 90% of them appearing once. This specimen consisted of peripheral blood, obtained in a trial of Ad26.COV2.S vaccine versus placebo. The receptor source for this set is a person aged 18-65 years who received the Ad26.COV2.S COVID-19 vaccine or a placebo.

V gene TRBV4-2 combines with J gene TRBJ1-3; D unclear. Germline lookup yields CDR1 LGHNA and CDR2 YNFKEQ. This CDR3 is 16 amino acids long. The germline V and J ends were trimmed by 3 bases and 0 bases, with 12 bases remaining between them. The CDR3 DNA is TGTGCCAGCAGCCAGTCAATCTCTGACTCTGGAAACACCATATATTTT. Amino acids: CASSQSISDSGNTIYF.

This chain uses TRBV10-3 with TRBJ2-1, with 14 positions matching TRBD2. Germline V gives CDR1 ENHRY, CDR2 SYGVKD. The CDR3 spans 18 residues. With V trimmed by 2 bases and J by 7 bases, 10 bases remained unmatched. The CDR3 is CAISETGTSGSLRNEQFF. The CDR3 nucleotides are TGTGCCATCAGTGAGACAGGGACTAGCGGGAGCCTTCGGAATGAGCAGTTCTTC.

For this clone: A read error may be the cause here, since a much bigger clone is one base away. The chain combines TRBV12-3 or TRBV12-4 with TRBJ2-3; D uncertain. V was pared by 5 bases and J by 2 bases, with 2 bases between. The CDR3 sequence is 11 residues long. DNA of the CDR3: TGTGCCAGCAGTATCACAGATACGCAGTATTTT. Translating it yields CASSITDTQYF.

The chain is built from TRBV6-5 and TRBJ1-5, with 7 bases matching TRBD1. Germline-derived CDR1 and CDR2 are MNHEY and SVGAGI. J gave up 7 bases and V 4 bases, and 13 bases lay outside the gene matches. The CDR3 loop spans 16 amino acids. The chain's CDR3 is CASSSRMTGSLQPQHF. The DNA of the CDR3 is TGTGCCAGCAGTTCTCGCATGACAGGGTCTCTGCAGCCCCAGCATTTT.

The CDR3 here is CASSQVTGGNNSPLHF. CDR3 nucleotides: TGCGCCAGCAGCCAAGTGACAGGGGGCAATAATTCACCCCTCCACTTT. V is TRBV4-3 and J is TRBJ1-6; 10 bases are shared with TRBD1. This CDR3 has 16 residues. The germline gives CDR1 LGHNA, CDR2 YSLEER. With V trimmed by 1 base and J by 5 bases, 2 bases remained unmatched.

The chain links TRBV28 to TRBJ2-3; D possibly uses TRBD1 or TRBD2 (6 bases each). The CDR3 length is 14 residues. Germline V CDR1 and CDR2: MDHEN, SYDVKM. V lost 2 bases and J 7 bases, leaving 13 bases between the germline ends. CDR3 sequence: CASSLGGGRNTQYF. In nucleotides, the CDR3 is TGTGCCAGCAGTTTAGGTGGGGGGCGAAATACGCAGTATTTT.

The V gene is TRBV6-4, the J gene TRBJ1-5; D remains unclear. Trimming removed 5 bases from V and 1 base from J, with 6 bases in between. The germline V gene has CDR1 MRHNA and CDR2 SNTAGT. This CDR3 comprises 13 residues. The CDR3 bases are TGTGCCAGCAGTCGGGAGAGCAATCAGCCCCAGCATTTT. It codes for CASSRESNQPQHF.

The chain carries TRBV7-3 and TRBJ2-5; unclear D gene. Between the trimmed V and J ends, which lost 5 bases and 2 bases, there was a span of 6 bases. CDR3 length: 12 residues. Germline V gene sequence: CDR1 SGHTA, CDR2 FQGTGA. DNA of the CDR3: TGTGCCAGCAGCGACAATCAAGAGACCCAGTACTTC. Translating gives CASSDNQETQYF.

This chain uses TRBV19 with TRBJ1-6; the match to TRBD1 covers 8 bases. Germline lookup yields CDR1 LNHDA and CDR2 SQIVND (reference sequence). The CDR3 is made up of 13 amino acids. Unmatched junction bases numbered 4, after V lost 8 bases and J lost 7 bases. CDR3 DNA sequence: TGTGCCAGTTGGGACAGGAGGAATTCACCCCTCCACTTT. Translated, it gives CASWDRRNSPLHF. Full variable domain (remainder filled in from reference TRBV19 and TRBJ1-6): DGGITQSPKYLFRKEGQNVTLSCEQNLNHDAMYWYRQDPGQGLRLIYYSQIVNDFQKGDIAEGYSVSREKKESFPLTVTSAQKNPTAFYLCASWDRRNSPLHFGNGTRLTVT.

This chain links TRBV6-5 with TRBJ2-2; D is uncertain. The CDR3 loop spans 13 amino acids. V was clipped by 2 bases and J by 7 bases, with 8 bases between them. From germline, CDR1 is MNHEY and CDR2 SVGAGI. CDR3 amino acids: CASSYTPYGELFF. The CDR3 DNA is TGTGCCAGCAGTTACACCCCGTACGGGGAGCTGTTTTTT.

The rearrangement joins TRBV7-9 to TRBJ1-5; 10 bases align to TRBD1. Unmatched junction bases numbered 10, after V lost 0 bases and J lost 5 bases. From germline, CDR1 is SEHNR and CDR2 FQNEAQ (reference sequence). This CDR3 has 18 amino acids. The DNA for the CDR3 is TGTGCCAGCAGCTTAGCGGGCCAGGGACAGGGGAAGGATCAGCCCCAGCATTTT. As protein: CASSLAGQGQGKDQPQHF.

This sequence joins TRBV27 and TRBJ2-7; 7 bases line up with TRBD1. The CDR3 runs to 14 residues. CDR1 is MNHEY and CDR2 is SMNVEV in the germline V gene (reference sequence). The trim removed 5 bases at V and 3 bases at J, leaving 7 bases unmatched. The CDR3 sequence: CASSLGTDGYEQYF. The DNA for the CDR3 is TGTGCCAGCAGTCTGGGGACAGACGGCTACGAGCAGTACTTC.

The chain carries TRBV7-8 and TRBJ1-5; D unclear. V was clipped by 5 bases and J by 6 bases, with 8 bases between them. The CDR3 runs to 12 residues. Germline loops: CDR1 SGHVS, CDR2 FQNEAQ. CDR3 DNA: TGTGCCAGCAGCCCCAACCTTCAGCCCCAGCATTTT. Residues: CASSPNLQPQHF.

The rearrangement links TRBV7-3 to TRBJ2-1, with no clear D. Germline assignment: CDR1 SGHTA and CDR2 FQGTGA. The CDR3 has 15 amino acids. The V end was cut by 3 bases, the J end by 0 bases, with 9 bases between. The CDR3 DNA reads TGTGCCAGCAGCTTTAACCTGGGCTCCTACAATGAGCAGTTCTTC. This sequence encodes CASSFNLGSYNEQFF.

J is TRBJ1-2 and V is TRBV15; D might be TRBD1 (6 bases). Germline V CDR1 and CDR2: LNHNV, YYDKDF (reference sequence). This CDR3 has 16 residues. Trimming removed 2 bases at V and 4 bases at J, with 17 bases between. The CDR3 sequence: CATSRTRDTWGYGYTF. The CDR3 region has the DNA TGTGCCACCAGCAGAACCCGGGACACCTGGGGCTATGGCTACACCTTC.

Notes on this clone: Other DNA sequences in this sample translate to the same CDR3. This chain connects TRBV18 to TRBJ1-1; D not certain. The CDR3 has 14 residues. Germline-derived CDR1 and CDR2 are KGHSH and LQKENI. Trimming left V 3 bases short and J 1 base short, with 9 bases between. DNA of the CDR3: TGTGCCAGCTCACCCTGGACGGAGAACACTGAAGCTTTCTTT. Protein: CASSPWTENTEAFF.

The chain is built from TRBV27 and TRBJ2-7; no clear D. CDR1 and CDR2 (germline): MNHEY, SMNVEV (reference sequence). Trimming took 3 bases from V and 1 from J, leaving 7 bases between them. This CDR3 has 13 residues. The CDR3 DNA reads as TGTGCCAGCAGTTTGAAGTTATCCTACGAGCAGTACTTC. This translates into CASSLKLSYEQYF.